This is a list of T cell receptor beta chains from one sample in a study of blood T cell repertoires in COVID-19. Assay used: immunoSEQ multiplex PCR; TCRdb lists only in-frame clones, some missing. The table includes 60,000 to 90,000 clones, roughly 81% detected once. Sequencing used peripheral blood. The receptors shown here come from a man in his sixties with COVID-19, enrolled during active disease. Each CDR3 is given with its conserved first and last residue. Where a row states a size, it is once, few, many or the class of an expanded clone; other rows omit it.

J gene: TRBJ2-5; V gene: TRBV5-1; clone size: .; CDR3 protein: CASSSTAGLGETQYF
J gene: TRBJ2-1; V gene: TRBV5-5; clone size: .; CDR3 protein: CASSGGTGALWEQFF
J gene: TRBJ1-6; V gene: TRBV5-1; clone size: .; CDR3 protein: CASSLEPRGGFNSPLHF
J gene: TRBJ2-1; V gene: TRBV18; clone size: few; CDR3 protein: CASSRSGFDNEQFF
J gene: TRBJ1-4; V gene: TRBV7-2; clone size: once; CDR3 protein: CASSLVLPRGNEKLFF
J gene: TRBJ2-7; V gene: TRBV28; clone size: .; CDR3 protein: CASSLGGDSYEQYF
J gene: TRBJ2-5; V gene: TRBV29-1; clone size: once; CDR3 protein: CSVATTPTGIQETQYF
J gene: TRBJ1-2; V gene: TRBV5-5; clone size: .; CDR3 protein: CASRGGLGGYTF
J gene: TRBJ1-4; V gene: TRBV6-5; clone size: .; CDR3 protein: CASRSGTATNEKLFF
J gene: TRBJ2-4; V gene: TRBV29-1; clone size: .; CDR3 protein: CSVGFASGNIQYF
J gene: TRBJ2-2; V gene: TRBV6-5; clone size: .; CDR3 protein: CASSRDRANTGELFF
J gene: TRBJ2-5; V gene: TRBV6-5; clone size: .; CDR3 protein: CASASSGTLSETQYF
J gene: TRBJ2-1; V gene: TRBV3-1/TRBV3-2; clone size: .; CDR3 protein: CASSQFSGSYNEQFF
J gene: TRBJ2-1; V gene: TRBV10-3; clone size: .; CDR3 protein: CASLTSGSPNEQFF
J gene: TRBJ2-7; V gene: TRBV23-1; clone size: .; CDR3 protein: CASSLTWDRGAYEQYF
J gene: TRBJ2-1; V gene: TRBV7-3; clone size: .; CDR3 protein: CASSHPQDSYNEQFF
J gene: TRBJ1-4; V gene: TRBV4-2; clone size: once; CDR3 protein: CASSQGRGTTNEKLFF
J gene: TRBJ1-3; V gene: TRBV5-1; clone size: .; CDR3 protein: CASSLVLSGDRNTIYF
J gene: TRBJ2-2; V gene: TRBV5-1; clone size: .; CDR3 protein: CASSFGGTGELFF
J gene: TRBJ1-5; V gene: TRBV2; clone size: .; CDR3 protein: CASREGRYIVGSNQPQHF
J gene: TRBJ2-2; V gene: TRBV7-9; clone size: .; CDR3 protein: CASSLSGVTGELFF
J gene: TRBJ1-6; V gene: TRBV2; clone size: .; CDR3 protein: CASSEYRGDNSPLHF
J gene: TRBJ1-5; V gene: TRBV27; clone size: .; CDR3 protein: CASSLSPPAGSNQPQHF
J gene: TRBJ2-1; V gene: TRBV7-9; clone size: .; CDR3 protein: CASRMSLTYNEQFF
J gene: TRBJ2-7; V gene: TRBV10-3; clone size: .; CDR3 protein: CAISARQGYEQYF
J gene: TRBJ1-3; V gene: TRBV3-1/TRBV3-2; clone size: .; CDR3 protein: CASRTGSSGNTIYF
J gene: TRBJ2-7; V gene: TRBV27; clone size: .; CDR3 protein: CASSFGAGVYEQYF
J gene: TRBJ1-2; V gene: TRBV2; clone size: .; CDR3 protein: CASSERQPVSGYTF
J gene: TRBJ2-5; V gene: TRBV7-3; clone size: .; CDR3 protein: CASSLQGGESETQYF
J gene: TRBJ1-1; V gene: TRBV7-9; clone size: .; CDR3 protein: CASSLGMDGEAFF
J gene: TRBJ2-1; V gene: TRBV6-5; clone size: .; CDR3 protein: CASSYLSSGRNEQFF
J gene: TRBJ1-5; V gene: TRBV10-1; clone size: .; CDR3 protein: CASSESGRISDQPQHF
J gene: TRBJ1-6; V gene: TRBV7-2; clone size: .; CDR3 protein: CASSLFTGGISYNSPLHF
J gene: TRBJ1-1; V gene: TRBV28; clone size: .; CDR3 protein: CASSPGAGVNTEAFF
J gene: TRBJ2-1; V gene: TRBV20-1; clone size: .; CDR3 protein: CSAWTDWEQFF
J gene: TRBJ2-1; V gene: TRBV21-1; clone size: once; CDR3 protein: CASSNTHNEPYNEQFF
J gene: TRBJ2-3; V gene: TRBV30; clone size: once; CDR3 protein: CAWSVGLAGGRSTDTQYF
J gene: TRBJ1-2; V gene: TRBV29-1; clone size: .; CDR3 protein: CSVGTGDNYGYTF
J gene: TRBJ2-5; V gene: TRBV5-1; clone size: .; CDR3 protein: CASSSGTLGETQYF
J gene: TRBJ2-7; V gene: TRBV9; clone size: .; CDR3 protein: CASSVGGWATFSYEQYF